Presented here are 31 T cell receptor beta chains from one specimen sequenced in a study of T cells in Graves' hyperthyroidism and ophthalmopathy. Amplification yielded TCR beta CDR3 regions, with RNA transcripts as the source. During a first-round RT-PCR of the TCR CDR3, the HTBI primer set was used. One entry per CDR3 protein results from TCRdb running MiXCR on the multiplex PCR reads. The table has about 380,000 distinct CDR3 sequences, approximately 12% seen once. The sequenced material came from blood. The receptors were gathered from a man aged 25-45 years with Graves' hyperthyroidism that later progressed to Graves' ophthalmopathy.

This clonotype was seen a few times. With a much larger clone just one base away, this may be a read error. The V and J genes are TRBV11-2 and TRBJ2-1; weak D call: TRBD2 (6 bases). This CDR3 contains 13 residues. V gave up 3 bases and J gave up 9 bases, with 12 bases separating them. CDR1 is SGHAT, CDR2 FQNNGV, per germline. The CDR3 bases are TGTGCCAGCAGCTTTGGGCCTAGCGTTGAGCAGTTCTTC. It codes for CASSFGPSVEQFF. Full variable domain (outside the CDR3, taken from reference TRBV11-2 and TRBJ2-1): EAGVAQSPRYKIIEKRQSVAFWCNPISGHATLYWYQQILGQGPKLLIQFQNNGVVDDSQLPKDRFSAERLKGVDSTLKIQPAKLEDSAVYLCASSFGPSVEQFFGPGTRLTVL.

This clonotype was seen at least ten times. The V call is TRBV30, the J call TRBJ1-6; D is perhaps TRBD1 (5 bases). Trimming took off 0 bases at V and 9 bases at J, with 15 bases between the two ends. The CDR3 spans 15 residues. From germline, CDR1 is GTSNPN and CDR2 SVGIG (reference sequence). CDR3 sequence reads: CAWSVRGGVGSPLHF. The CDR3 DNA reads TGTGCCTGGAGTGTGAGGGGCGGCGTAGGTTCACCCCTCCACTTT.

Comments on this clonotype: A much larger clone lies one base from this, so it may be a read error. CDR3: CASSLAPSGGAYERFF. CDR3 DNA: TGTGCCAGCAGCTTAGCCCCTAGCGGGGGGGCATATGAGCGGTTCTTC. The genes are TRBV7-2 and TRBJ2-1; 12 bases match TRBD2. Looked up from germline, CDR1 is SGHTA and CDR2 is FQGNSA. The CDR3 runs to 16 residues.

This clonotype was seen ten or more times. The chain employs TRBV5-6 and TRBJ1-2; D gene unclear. Germline-derived CDR1 and CDR2 are SGHDT and YYEEEE. V lost 4 bases and J lost 2, with 6 bases in between. This CDR3 has 12 residues. CDR3 sequence: CASSDFNYGYTF. The DNA for the CDR3 is TGTGCCAGCAGCGACTTCAACTATGGCTACACCTTC.

This clonotype was observed once. A read error may explain this, as a much larger clone is one base away. This chain links TRBV20-1 with TRBJ2-3; possible D gene TRBD2, 6 bases. Looked up from germline, CDR1 is DFQATT and CDR2 is SNEGSKA (reference sequence). CDR3 length equals 13 residues. In DNA form, the CDR3 reads TGCAGTGCTAGACCCGGGAGCACAGATGCGCAGTATTTT. This gives the protein CSARPGSTDAQYF.

This clonotype was picked up a small number of times. The chain recombines TRBV7-2 with TRBJ1-3; D gene unclear. Germline assignment: CDR1 SGHTA and CDR2 FQGNSA. Trimming removed 1 base at V and 2 bases at J, with 9 bases between. CDR3 size: 15 residues. The CDR3 region has the DNA TGTGCCAGCAGCTTAGGAACAGTGGCTGGAAACACCATATATTTT. This codes for CASSLGTVAGNTIYF.

This clonotype was recorded many times. The chain couples TRBV6-5 to TRBJ1-1; 10 bases are shared with TRBD1. The CDR3 covers 16 residues. Per germline, CDR1 MNHEY and CDR2 SVGAGI. V shed 0 bases, J shed 0 bases, and the junction held 1 base outside the gene matches. CDR3 amino acids: CASSYSTGGLNTEAFF. CDR3 nucleotides: TGTGCCAGCAGTTACTCGACAGGGGGCTTGAACACTGAAGCTTTCTTT.

The chain couples TRBV5-1 to TRBJ2-7; 9 nucleotides line up with TRBD1. Germline CDR1 SGHRS, CDR2 YFSETQ. V dropped 5 bases and J dropped 5; count of bases not matched to a gene: 5. CDR3 size: 13 residues. In DNA form, the CDR3 reads TGCGCCAGCAGGGGACAGGGAGAGAACGAGCAGTACTTC. Translated, it gives CASRGQGENEQYF.

This clonotype was picked up many times. The chain has TRBV19 and TRBJ1-6, with 11 bases identical to TRBD1. The CDR3 sequence is 14 residues long. Looked up from germline, CDR1 is LNHDA and CDR2 is SQIVND (reference sequence). V trimming: 5 bases; J trimming: 11 bases; junction bases outside the gene matches: 5. The CDR3: CASSSGQGAAPLHF. DNA of the CDR3: TGTGCCAGTAGTTCCGGACAGGGGGCTGCACCCCTCCACTTT.

This clonotype has at least ten counts. This rearrangement joins TRBV2 to TRBJ1-1; D ambiguous. V shed 7 bases and J shed 10 bases, with 19 bases lying between them. CDR3 length equals 13 residues. CDR1 and CDR2 from the germline V gene are SNHLY and FYNNEI. CDR3 DNA sequence: TGTGCCAGCACCTCCACAAACCAGTTTGGAGCTTTCTTT. It specifies CASTSTNQFGAFF.

This clonotype has ten or more counts. The rearrangement uses TRBV5-1 and TRBJ2-1; D might be TRBD2 (6 bases). With 5 bases removed from V and 2 bases from J, the gap between germline ends came to 11 bases. In germline, CDR1 is SGHRS, CDR2 YFSETQ. CDR3 length equals 14 residues. The chain's CDR3 is CASRGGEAYNEQFF. DNA for the CDR3: TGCGCCAGCAGGGGTGGGGAGGCCTACAATGAGCAGTTCTTC.

This clonotype has at least ten counts. The chain combines TRBV5-5 with TRBJ2-1; D might be TRBD2 (5 bases). CDR1 and CDR2 (germline): SGHKS, YYEKEE (reference sequence). The CDR3 has 16 residues. V shed 3 bases and J shed 1 base, with 14 bases lying between them. The CDR3 loop reads CASSSTTLMSYNEQFF. DNA for the CDR3: TGTGCCAGCAGCTCGACTACCCTTATGTCCTACAATGAGCAGTTCTTC.

This clonotype showed up many times. The chain joins TRBV7-8 to TRBJ2-1, with TRBD2 matching over 10 bases. Trimming cost V 4 bases and J 6 bases; bases outside gene matches: 3. Germline V gene sequence: CDR1 SGHVS, CDR2 FQNEAQ. The CDR3 consists of 14 residues. CDR3 in amino acids: CASSSSGGGNEQFF. CDR3 nucleotides: TGTGCCAGCAGCTCTAGCGGGGGTGGCAATGAGCAGTTCTTC. The full variable domain, rest sourced from reference TRBV7-8 and TRBJ2-1, is GAGVSQSPRYKVAKRGQDVALRCDPISGHVSLFWYQQALGQGPEFLTYFQNEAQLDKSGLPSDRFFAERPEGSVSTLKIQRTQQEDSAVYLCASSSSGGGNEQFFGPGTRLTVL.

Many counts were recorded for this clonotype. The chain uses TRBV12-3 or TRBV12-4 and TRBJ2-5; D is ambiguous. Deletions cut 5 bases from V and 5 bases from J, with 12 bases between. CDR3 length: 13 amino acids. CDR3 loop: CASSMVHGETQYF. CDR3 nucleotide sequence: TGTGCCAGCAGTATGGTCCACGGGGAGACCCAGTACTTC.

About this clonotype itself: Given the absence of the conserved phenylalanine or tryptophan at the CDR3 end, a read error is likely. This chain uses TRBV7-3 with TRBJ1-1; 9 positions agree with TRBD1. The V segment lost 5 bases and the J segment 2 bases; nucleotides outside the gene matches: 3. This CDR3 has 14 amino acids. Germline V gene lookup returns CDR1 SGHTA and CDR2 FQGTGA. Here the CDR3 DNA reads TGTGCCAGCAGCCCCACAGGGGGCAACACTGAAGCTTTCCTT. Translation gives CASSPTGGNTEAFL.

Ten or more counts support this clonotype. The chain carries TRBV10-3 and TRBJ1-2; TRBD1 aligns across 9 bases. The germline gives CDR1 ENHRY, CDR2 SYGVKD. The CDR3 length is 13 residues. Unmatched junction bases numbered 8, after V lost 8 bases and J lost 7 bases. The CDR3 spells CAIEPGQGSGYTF. The CDR3 DNA sequence: TGTGCCATCGAACCGGGACAGGGTAGTGGCTACACCTTC.

The sample holds a few counts of this clonotype. This chain connects TRBV19 to TRBJ2-2; 9 nucleotides match TRBD2. The CDR3 covers 16 residues. Per the germline V gene, CDR1 is LNHDA and CDR2 is SQIVND (reference sequence). V shed 5 bases, J shed 2 bases, and the junction held 6 bases outside the gene matches. The CDR3 spells CASSGVAGVNTGELFF. CDR3 DNA: TGTGCCAGTAGTGGAGTAGCGGGGGTAAACACCGGGGAGCTGTTTTTT.

This clonotype was recorded many times. The chain employs TRBV5-1 and TRBJ2-3, with 8 bases lining up with TRBD1. The CDR3 spans 16 residues. The J segment lost 0 bases and the V segment lost 2 bases, leaving 5 bases of the junction unmatched. CDR1 SGHRS and CDR2 YFSETQ come from the germline V gene. The CDR3 DNA reads TGCGCCAGCAGCTTTCGGACAGGGATTAGCACAGATACGCAGTATTTT. This translates into CASSFRTGISTDTQYF.

In its sample, this clonotype was seen a few times. CDR3 nucleotide sequence: TGTGCCAGCAGCCAAGGGGAGGGACTTGGCAATGAGCAGTTCTTC. As protein: CASSQGEGLGNEQFF. This chain connects TRBV3-1 to TRBJ2-1; TRBD2 matches 7 bases. Germline V lookup: CDR1 LGHDT, CDR2 YNNKEL (reference sequence). This CDR3 spans 15 amino acids. Trimming took 1 base from V and 6 from J; bases not matched to a gene: 6.

This chain joins TRBV10-3 and TRBJ2-5; 11 bases are a match to TRBD2. CDR1 ENHRY and CDR2 SYGVKD come from the germline V gene. This CDR3 has 14 amino acids. V dropped 8 bases and J dropped 1; count of bases not matched to a gene: 3. This chain's CDR3 is CAIGTSGAQETQYF. The CDR3 DNA sequence: TGTGCCATCGGGACTAGCGGTGCCCAAGAGACCCAGTACTTC.

Here the CDR3 DNA reads TGTGCCAGCAGGGACAGCTACACAGATACGCAGTATTTT. It is translated as CASRDSYTDTQYF. J is TRBJ2-3 and V is TRBV6-1, with a possible D match to TRBD1 (6 bases). Trimming stripped 6 bases from V and 2 bases from J, with 9 bases between. The CDR3 length is 13 residues. The germline CDR1 and CDR2 sequences are MNHNS and SASEGT.

In its sample, this clonotype was seen many times. This sequence joins TRBV11-3 and TRBJ2-5, with 13 positions matching TRBD2. The V gene's germline CDR1 is SGHNT and CDR2 YENEEA. This CDR3 is 17 amino acids long. J gave up 1 base and V 1 base, and 3 bases lay outside the gene matches. The CDR3 spells CASSLGLAGGRQETQYF. As DNA, the CDR3 is TGTGCCAGCAGCTTAGGACTAGCGGGGGGCCGCCAAGAGACCCAGTACTTC.

This clonotype was seen only a few times. The rearrangement links TRBV3-1 to TRBJ2-3, with TRBD2 matching 9 bases. The CDR3 is 17 residues long. Losses at the gene ends were 4 bases for V and 2 bases for J; bases not matched to a gene: 10. Looked up from germline, CDR1 is LGHDT and CDR2 is YNNKEL (reference sequence). The CDR3 spells CASSRGLAELATDTQYF. The CDR3 nucleotides read TGTGCCAGCAGCCGGGGACTAGCAGAATTGGCCACAGATACGCAGTATTTT.

This clonotype showed up many times. The rearrangement links TRBV6-5 to TRBJ2-7, with D unclear. CDR1 and CDR2 from the germline V gene are MNHEY and SVGAGI. The V end lost 0 bases, the J end lost 3 bases, and 6 bases lay between the germline ends. CDR3 length equals 13 residues. CDR3 bases: TGTGCCAGCAGTTACTCGGAAGGCTACGAGCAGTACTTC. Translating gives CASSYSEGYEQYF.

About this clonotype: A much larger clone is a single base away; this may be a read error. The rearrangement links TRBV10-3 to TRBJ1-4; possible D gene TRBD1, 5 bases. The germline V gene has CDR1 ENHRY and CDR2 SYGVKD. The CDR3 is made up of 14 amino acids. CDR3 protein: CGISDRSTNEKLFF. The CDR3 region has the DNA TGTGGCATCAGTGACAGATCAACTAATGAAAAACTGTTTTTT.

This clonotype showed up many times. CDR3 loop: CASSFAGGTEAFF. The CDR3, as DNA: TGTGCCAGCAGTTTCGCAGGGGGCACTGAAGCTTTCTTT. The J gene is TRBJ1-1, the V gene TRBV28; 7 bases are a match to TRBD1. The CDR3 extends over 13 amino acids. The V segment lost 3 bases and the J segment 4 bases; nucleotides outside the gene matches: 2. The germline V gene encodes CDR1 MDHEN and CDR2 SYDVKM.

In this sample, this clonotype turned up many times. The J gene is TRBJ1-1, the V gene TRBV2; D gene ambiguous. Germline V gives CDR1 SNHLY, CDR2 FYNNEI. V lost 6 bases and J lost 12, with 11 bases in between. CDR3 size: 10 residues. CDR3 nucleotide sequence: TGTGCCAGCAGGGGAGAGCGGACTTTCTTT. Protein product: CASRGERTFF.

CDR3 amino acids: CASSSGQGFYEQYF. The CDR3 nucleotides read TGCGCCAGCAGTTCCGGACAGGGGTTTTACGAGCAGTACTTC. The chain employs TRBV5-1 and TRBJ2-7, with 9 bases matching TRBD1. The germline CDR1 and CDR2 sequences are SGHRS and YFSETQ. The length of the CDR3 is 14 residues. Trimming at V came to 5 bases and at J to 4 bases, leaving 7 bases not matched to a gene.

This clonotype was counted ten times or more. The chain employs TRBV12-3 or TRBV12-4 and TRBJ2-5; D is unclear. Trimming shortened V by 8 bases and J by 5 bases, and 12 bases separated the two germline ends. The CDR3 has 12 amino acids. CDR3 residues: CASSPRRETQYF. DNA for the CDR3: TGTGCCAGCTCACCAAGGCGTGAGACCCAGTACTTC.

The chain uses TRBV9 and TRBJ2-2; the D call may be TRBD1 or TRBD2 (5 bases each). The V end lost 0 bases, the J end lost 5 bases, and 11 bases lay between the germline ends. The CDR3 totals 15 residues. The germline CDR1 and CDR2 sequences are SGDLS and YYNGEE. Written as DNA, the CDR3 is TGTGCCAGCAGCGTAGTCGGGGCGCGAACCGGGGAGCTGTTTTTT. It specifies CASSVVGARTGELFF.

This clonotype was counted between two and nine times. The gene calls are TRBV4-1 and TRBJ2-3, with 8 positions matching TRBD1. V lost 3 bases, J lost 1 base, and 9 bases stayed unmatched. The CDR3 runs 17 residues. In germline, CDR1 is MGHRA, CDR2 YSYEKL. CDR3: CASSQLGQDRGTDTQYF. The CDR3 DNA sequence: TGCGCCAGCAGCCAGCTCGGTCAGGACAGGGGCACAGATACGCAGTATTTT.